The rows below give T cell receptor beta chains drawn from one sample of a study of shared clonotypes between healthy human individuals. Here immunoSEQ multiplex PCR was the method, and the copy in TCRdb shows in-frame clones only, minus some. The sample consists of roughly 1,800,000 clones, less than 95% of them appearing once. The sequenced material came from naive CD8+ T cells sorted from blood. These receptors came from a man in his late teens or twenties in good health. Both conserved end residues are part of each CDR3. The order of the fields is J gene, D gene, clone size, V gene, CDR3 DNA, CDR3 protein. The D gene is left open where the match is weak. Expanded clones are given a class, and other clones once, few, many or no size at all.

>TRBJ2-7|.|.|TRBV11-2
TGTGCCAGCAGCGGACGGACCTACGAGCAGTACTTC
CASSGRTYEQYF
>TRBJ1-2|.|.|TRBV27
TGTGCCAGCAGTTCTTTCCTTAACTATGGCTACACCTTC
CASSSFLNYGYTF
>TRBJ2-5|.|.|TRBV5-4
TGTGCCAGCAGCTTGTCAGGGGTCCAAGAGACCCAGTACTTC
CASSLSGVQETQYF
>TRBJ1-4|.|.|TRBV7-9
TGTGCCAGCAGCGAAGCAGACGGGGCATTTTATGAAAAACTGTTTTTT
CASSEADGAFYEKLFF
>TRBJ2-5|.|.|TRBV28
TGTGCCAGCAGTTTATGGGGACACCCGAATGGGCAAGAGACCCAGTACTTC
CASSLWGHPNGQETQYF
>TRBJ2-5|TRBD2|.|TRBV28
TGTGCCAGCAGTTTATCAGCAGGGCGGGGGGAGACCCAGTACTTC
CASSLSAGRGETQYF
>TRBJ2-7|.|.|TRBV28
TGTGCCAGCAGTTTTGGGGTTCTGTGGTACTTC
CASSFGVLWYF
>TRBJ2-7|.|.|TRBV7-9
TGTGCCAGCAGCCAGTACGAGCAGTACTTC
CASSQYEQYF
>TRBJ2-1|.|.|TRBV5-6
TGTGCCAGCAGCTTGGAAGTTACGTGGAATGAGCAGTTCTTC
CASSLEVTWNEQFF
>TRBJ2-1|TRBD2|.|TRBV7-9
TGTGCCAGCAGCTTAGAAGTAGCGGGGTACAATGAGCAGTTCTTC
CASSLEVAGYNEQFF
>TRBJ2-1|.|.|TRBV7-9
TGTGCCAGCAGCCCAACTACAGGGAACTACAATGAGCAGTTCTTC
CASSPTTGNYNEQFF
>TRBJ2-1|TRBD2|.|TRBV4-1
TGCGCCAGCAGCCAAGGAACGGGGGGGCGATTCTTC
CASSQGTGGRFF
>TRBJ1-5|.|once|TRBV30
TGTGCCTGGAGTGTAGACCCCCCGTGGGGCAATCAGCCCCAGCATTTT
CAWSVDPPWGNQPQHF
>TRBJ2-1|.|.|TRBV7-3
TGTGCCAGCAGCCGCCTTAGGGGAAATGAGCAGTTCTTC
CASSRLRGNEQFF
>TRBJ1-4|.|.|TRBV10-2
TGCGCCAGCAGTCCCGATACCGGCGACCGAAAACTGTTTTTT
CASSPDTGDRKLFF
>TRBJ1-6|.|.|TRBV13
TGTGCCAGCAGCTCACAAGATTCACCCCTCCACTTT
CASSSQDSPLHF
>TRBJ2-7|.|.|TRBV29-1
TGCAGCGTTGAACGCCTTGGCGAGCAGTACTTC
CSVERLGEQYF
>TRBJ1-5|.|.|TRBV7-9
TGTGCCAGCAGCTTAGACTATAGCAATCAGCCCCAGCATTTT
CASSLDYSNQPQHF
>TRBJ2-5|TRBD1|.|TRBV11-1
TGTGCCAGCAGCTCCCTAGGGACAGGGGGGAAGGAGACCCAGTACTTC
CASSSLGTGGKETQYF
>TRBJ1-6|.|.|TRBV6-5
TGTGCCAGCACCAAAGGGGGGGCTTCACCCCTCCACTTT
CASTKGGASPLHF
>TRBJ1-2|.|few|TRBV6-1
TGTGCCAGCAGTGTTCAAAACACCTTC
CASSVQNTF
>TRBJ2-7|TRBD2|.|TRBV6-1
TGTGCCAGCAGTGAACGGCACGGACTAGCGGGAGTATTTTACGAGCAGTACTTC
CASSERHGLAGVFYEQYF
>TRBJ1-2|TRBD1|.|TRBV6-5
TGTGCCAGCAGTCCACAGGGGCCCTATGGCTACACCTTC
CASSPQGPYGYTF
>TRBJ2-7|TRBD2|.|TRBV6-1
TGTGCCAGCAGTGTTCCTCGCGGGGGGGAGTACGAGCAGTACTTC
CASSVPRGGEYEQYF
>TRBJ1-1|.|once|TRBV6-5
TGTGCCAGCAGTTACCCGACGTCGGGGCGTACTGAAGCTTTCTTT
CASSYPTSGRTEAFF
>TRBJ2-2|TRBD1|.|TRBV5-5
TGTGCCAGCAGCGACGACAGGGGATACACCGGGGAGCTGTTTTTT
CASSDDRGYTGELFF